This TCR beta chain derives from a study of identical twins. With template switching, a universal primer site was added, and the cDNA carried unique molecular identifiers. TCRdb used MiXCR to reprocess the 5' RACE reads, holding one entry per CDR3 protein. The sample contains some 1,600,000 distinct CDR3 sequences, less than 35% of which appear only once. Germline CDR1 reads DFQATT; CDR2 reads SNEGSKA (reference sequence). V was trimmed by 5 bases and J by 1 base, leaving 14 bases between them. The length of the CDR3 is 14 residues. The TCR was taken from a newborn girl in good health. The chain uses TRBV20-1 and TRBJ1-2; tentative D call: TRBD1 (6 bases). Sample: cord blood. The CDR3 region has the DNA TGCAGTGCTCCTTGGGGGCCCGATAACTATGGCTACACCTTC. It encodes CSAPWGPDNYGYTF.